This passage covers 6 T cell receptor beta chains from one sample sequenced in a study of identical twins. Using its own MiXCR run on the 5' RACE reads, TCRdb lists one record per CDR3 protein. The sample lists about 470,000 distinct CDR3 sequences, approximately 25% seen once, with 2.9% in the top ten. This same sample was also taken into another study, of T cells expressing NK-cell markers.

Sequencing used CD4+ T cells sorted from blood. The origin of the receptors is a woman between 18 and 30 years old in good health.

This clonotype was recorded once. DNA for the CDR3: TGTGCCAGCAGGCCGGGACAGCTCGAGCAGTACTTC. It encodes CASRPGQLEQYF. This chain connects TRBV12-3 or TRBV12-4 to TRBJ2-7, with TRBD1 matching over 7 bases. Germline trimming cut 6 bases from V and 6 bases from J; bases unmatched to any gene: 5. The length of the CDR3 is 12 residues.

The chain is built from TRBV5-1 and TRBJ2-1; D call uncertain. CDR1 is SGHRS, CDR2 YFSETQ, per germline. This CDR3 has 14 residues. V was pared by 0 bases and J by 3 bases, with 7 bases between. CDR3: CASSLGVFYNEQFF. The CDR3 region has the DNA TGCGCCAGCAGCTTGGGCGTATTCTACAATGAGCAGTTCTTC.

This clonotype was seen only a few times. For the CDR3, the DNA is TGTGCCATCAGTGAAGCCAGGGAAGATGAAGCTTTCTTT. This encodes CAISEAREDEAFF. This chain joins TRBV10-3 and TRBJ1-1, with a weak D call TRBD1 (5 bases). This CDR3 contains 13 residues. V lost 3 bases, J lost 7 bases, and 12 bases lay in between. Germline V CDR1 and CDR2: ENHRY, SYGVKD.

The CDR3 DNA sequence: TGCAGTGCTATAGCGGGGGGCGGGGGAGATACGCAGTATTTT. This encodes CSAIAGGGGDTQYF. The J gene is TRBJ2-3, the V gene TRBV20-1; TRBD2 matches 10 bases. With V trimmed by 4 bases and J by 5 bases, 6 bases remained unmatched. Germline V gene lookup returns CDR1 DFQATT and CDR2 SNEGSKA (reference sequence). The CDR3 is 14 amino acids.

This clonotype was detected only a few times. The chain uses TRBV12-3 or TRBV12-4 and TRBJ2-7, with 9 bases that match TRBD2. V lost 5 bases to trimming and J lost 2 bases; unmatched junction nucleotides: 4. This CDR3 is built from 14 residues. CDR3 in amino acids: CASSILAGPYEQYF. In DNA, the CDR3 is TGTGCCAGCAGTATACTAGCGGGCCCCTACGAGCAGTACTTC.

The chain links TRBV21-1 to TRBJ1-2. TRBV21-1 is a documented pseudogene. This CDR3 is 13 amino acids long. CDR3 DNA sequence: TGTGCCAGCAGCAATCACGGGGATTATGGCTACACCTTC. Translation: CASSNHGDYGYTF.